The entry below describes one T cell receptor beta chain. The data are from a study of blood T cells in healthy people across ages. Trimming stripped 4 bases from V and 10 bases from J, with 16 bases between. The CDR3 has 13 residues. CDR1 and CDR2 (germline): LGHDT, YNNKEL (reference sequence). The authors ran a second PCR of roughly 6 to 12 cycles using a sample-barcoded 5' primer and a J-beta primer mix. Every sample gave at least 3 million paired-end reads containing CDR3. Using its own MiXCR run on the 5' RACE reads, TCRdb lists one record per CDR3 protein. The sample has 1.2 million to 1.5 million distinct CDR3 sequences, roughly 40% seen once.

The J gene is TRBJ1-2, the V gene TRBV3-1; the D is unclear. The source material was blood. This clonotype originated in a woman under 30 in good health. The CDR3 coding sequence is TGTGCCAGCAGCCGCCTACTAGTTGATATCTACACCTTC. Translation: CASSRLLVDIYTF.